This is a list of T cell receptor beta chains from one sample in a study of beta chain features in type 1 diabetes. Repertoires were generated with immunoSEQ multiplex PCR, while TCRdb's copy carries only in-frame clones and drops some. Among some 40,000 clones listed, 45% to 50% were seen once. The sequenced material came from central memory CD4+ T cells from blood. The receptor source for this set is a woman under 30 in good health. CDR3s include the opening cysteine and the closing phenylalanine or tryptophan. The D gene is left open where the match is weak. Clone size, where shown, is once, few, many, or a class for clones that have expanded.

J gene	D gene	V gene	clone size	CDR3 DNA	CDR3 protein
TRBJ1-1	.	TRBV7-9	few	TGTGCCAGCAGCTTACAGCAGGGTGGCACTGAAGCTTTCTTT	CASSLQQGGTEAFF
TRBJ2-7	.	TRBV2	once	TGTGCCAGCGGCAGGGCCCCCTACGAGCAGTACTTC	CASGRAPYEQYF
TRBJ2-1	TRBD1	TRBV18	.	TGTGCCAGCTCACCACCGGTACAGGGGTCCTACAATGAGCAGTTCTTC	CASSPPVQGSYNEQFF
TRBJ1-1	.	TRBV5-4	.	TGTGCCAGCAGCTTGGAATTGGACAGCACGGCTGGGGCTTTCTTT	CASSLELDSTAGAFF
TRBJ1-6	.	TRBV7-9	.	TGTGCCAGCAGCTTAGACAGGTTACAGAATTCACCCCTCCACTTT	CASSLDRLQNSPLHF
TRBJ2-2	TRBD2	TRBV7-8	.	TGTGCCAGCAGCTTAGCGGGACTGGGACTAGCGGGCGCGGGGACCGGGGAGCTGTTTTTT	CASSLAGLGLAGAGTGELFF
TRBJ1-6	TRBD1	TRBV6-1	.	TGTGCCAGCCGAACGGGGACAGATTCACCCCTCCACTTT	CASRTGTDSPLHF
TRBJ2-7	.	TRBV11-2	.	TGTGCCAGCAGCTTCGGTGACTCTTCTTACGAGCAGTACTTC	CASSFGDSSYEQYF
TRBJ2-5	TRBD2	TRBV29-1	.	TGCAGCGTTTTTACCCCACAGCGGGGGGGCCCGAAGACCCAGTACTTC	CSVFTPQRGGPKTQYF
TRBJ2-6	TRBD1	TRBV25-1	.	TGTGCCAGCAAGACGACAGGGGGTTCGGGGGCCAACGTCCTGACTTTC	CASKTTGGSGANVLTF
TRBJ2-3	.	TRBV7-2	.	TGTGCCAGCAGCTTAGCGCGTGGTGACAGCGGCACAGATACGCAGTATTTT	CASSLARGDSGTDTQYF
TRBJ1-2	.	TRBV7-9	.	TGTGCCAGCAGCAAAGGCCAGTCCGGCGGCTATGGCTACACCTTC	CASSKGQSGGYGYTF
TRBJ2-1	TRBD2	TRBV29-1	.	TGCAGCGTTCCGGGACTAGCGGGAGTCAGGAATGAGCAGTTCTTC	CSVPGLAGVRNEQFF
TRBJ1-1	TRBD1	TRBV19	few	TGTGCCAGTAGTAGGGACAGACGGAATTCTGAAGCTTTCTTT	CASSRDRRNSEAFF
TRBJ2-3	.	TRBV14	.	TGTGCCAGCAGCCAAATCCCCGGTGCGGGCGATACGCAGTATTTT	CASSQIPGAGDTQYF
TRBJ1-4	TRBD1	TRBV5-1	.	TGCGCCAGCAGCTTACAGGGGGCTAATGAAAAACTGTTTTTT	CASSLQGANEKLFF
TRBJ1-1	.	TRBV6-5	once	TGTGCCAGCAGTTACAGGGGTAGGGGCACTGAAGCTTTCTTT	CASSYRGRGTEAFF
TRBJ1-6	TRBD1	TRBV25-1	.	TGTGCCAGCAGTCTACAGGGGGCAGATTCATCCCTCCACTTT	CASSLQGADSSLHF
TRBJ2-7	TRBD2	TRBV2	.	TGTGCCAGCAGTCAGACTAGCGGGGGCGCTTGGTTC	CASSQTSGGAWF
TRBJ2-3	.	TRBV5-6	.	TGTGCCAGCAGCTTGGGGCGGGAAAGCACAGATACGCAGTATTTT	CASSLGRESTDTQYF
TRBJ2-7	.	TRBV5-1	few	TGCGCCAGCAGCTTGAAGGGGGAGCAGTACTTC	CASSLKGEQYF
TRBJ2-5	TRBD2	TRBV11-2	.	TGTGCCAGCAGCTTAAAACTAGCGGGAGAGACCCAGTACTTC	CASSLKLAGETQYF
TRBJ1-1	TRBD1	TRBV5-1	few	TGCGCCAGCAGCTCCCGGGGACAGCAGAACACTGAAGCTTTCTTT	CASSSRGQQNTEAFF
TRBJ1-5	TRBD1	TRBV30	few	TGTGCCTGGAGTCCGACGACAGGGGGCAGTCAGCCCCAGCATTTT	CAWSPTTGGSQPQHF
TRBJ1-1	.	TRBV2	.	TGTGCCAGCAGTGAGCTAGAGAACACTGAAGCTTTCTTT	CASSELENTEAFF
TRBJ2-3	TRBD2	TRBV7-2	.	TGTGCCAGCAGCGCAAGCGGGAGGGCGCTAGGTACGCAGTATTTT	CASSASGRALGTQYF
TRBJ2-7	.	TRBV10-2	.	TGCGCCAGCAGTGATAGGAGTACGGGCGAGCAGTACTTC	CASSDRSTGEQYF
TRBJ2-3	TRBD1	TRBV19	.	TGTGCCAGTTGTTACAGGGGGAGCAAGACAGATACGCAGTATTTT	CASCYRGSKTDTQYF
TRBJ1-4	TRBD1	TRBV5-1	few	TGCGCCAGCAGCAGGACAGGTACCCTCGAAAAACTGTTTTTT	CASSRTGTLEKLFF
TRBJ2-7	.	TRBV9	.	TGTGCCAGCAGCGTAGGAGGGTTCGACGAGCAGTACTTC	CASSVGGFDEQYF
TRBJ2-2	TRBD2	TRBV6-1	.	TGTGCCAGCAGGGCACTAGCGTCGAACACCGGGGAGCTGTTTTTT	CASRALASNTGELFF
TRBJ1-2	.	TRBV28	few	TGTGCCAGCAGCGAGGGTATGAGTGGCTACACCTTC	CASSEGMSGYTF
TRBJ2-3	TRBD2	TRBV7-9	.	TGTGCCAGCAGCTTAGTCTCTAGCGGACACACAGATACGCAGTATTTT	CASSLVSSGHTDTQYF
TRBJ2-2	TRBD1	TRBV7-8	.	TGTGCCAGCAGCCCCGGGTATGCGACAGGGGGACGCACCGGGGAGCTGTTTTTT	CASSPGYATGGRTGELFF
TRBJ2-5	TRBD2	TRBV2	.	TGTGCCAGCAGTGAAGGACTAGCGGGAGTAGAGACCCAGTACTTC	CASSEGLAGVETQYF